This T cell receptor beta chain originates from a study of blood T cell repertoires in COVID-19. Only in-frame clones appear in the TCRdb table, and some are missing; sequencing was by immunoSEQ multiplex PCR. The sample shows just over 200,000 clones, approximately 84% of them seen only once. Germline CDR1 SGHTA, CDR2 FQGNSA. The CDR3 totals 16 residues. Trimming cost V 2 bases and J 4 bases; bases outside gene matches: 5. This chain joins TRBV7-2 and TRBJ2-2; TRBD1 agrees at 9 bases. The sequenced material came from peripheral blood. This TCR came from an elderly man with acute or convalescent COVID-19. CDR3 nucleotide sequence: TGTGCCAGCAGCTTAATGGGACAGGGAGTCACCGGGGAGCTGTTTTTT. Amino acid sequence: CASSLMGQGVTGELFF.